These 29 T cell receptor beta chains share one sample of origin, sequenced in a study of OX40 agonist ivuxolimab in advanced cancers. Clones were sequenced by immunoSEQ multiplex PCR, and TCRdb holds only the in-frame ones, with some missing. The data contain 35,000 to 45,000 clones, approximately 90% of them singletons. Source: CD4+ or CD8+ T cells sorted from blood, taken in a trial of the OX40 agonist ivuxolimab. These receptors all come from an adult with an advanced solid tumor such as melanoma, head and neck, liver or kidney cancer.

This sequence joins TRBV6-1 and TRBJ1-5, with 10 bases aligning to TRBD1. Germline values: CDR1 MNHNS, CDR2 SASEGT. The CDR3 loop spans 19 amino acids. The V segment lost 3 bases and the J segment 0 bases; nucleotides outside the gene matches: 11. CDR3 amino acids: CASSDTGTGAFYSNQPQHF. The CDR3 DNA reads TGTGCCAGCAGTGACACCGGGACAGGGGCGTTCTATAGCAATCAGCCCCAGCATTTT.

The J gene is TRBJ2-5, the V gene TRBV19; 14 bases align to TRBD2. The CDR3 contains 17 residues. The V segment lost 4 bases and the J segment 1 base; nucleotides outside the gene matches: 5. CDR1 and CDR2 (germline): LNHDA, SQIVND (reference sequence). CDR3 DNA: TGTGCCAGTAGTACGGGACTAGCGGGGGCAAGCCAAGAGACCCAGTACTTC. Its protein product is CASSTGLAGASQETQYF.

V usage is TRBV27 and J usage is TRBJ1-1; no reliable D call. The V gene's germline CDR1 is MNHEY and CDR2 SMNVEV (reference sequence). This CDR3 has 14 residues. The V end lost 3 bases, the J end lost 1 base, and 9 bases lay between the germline ends. The CDR3 loop reads CASSLEFANTEAFF. The CDR3, as DNA: TGTGCCAGCAGTTTGGAGTTCGCGAACACTGAAGCTTTCTTT.

The chain carries TRBV19 and TRBJ2-1; TRBD2 might be the D (6 bases). Deletions cut 6 bases from V and 0 bases from J, with 9 bases between. This CDR3 is built from 14 residues. Germline V gene lookup returns CDR1 LNHDA and CDR2 SQIVND (reference sequence). CDR3 loop: CASRQGGSYNEQFF. CDR3 in DNA: TGTGCCAGTAGGCAGGGAGGCTCCTACAATGAGCAGTTCTTC. The variable domain in full, completed from reference TRBV19 and TRBJ2-1, reads DGGITQSPKYLFRKEGQNVTLSCEQNLNHDAMYWYRQDPGQGLRLIYYSQIVNDFQKGDIAEGYSVSREKKESFPLTVTSAQKNPTAFYLCASRQGGSYNEQFFGPGTRLTVL.

The J gene is TRBJ1-2, the V gene TRBV19; no firm D call. The germline CDR1 and CDR2 sequences are LNHDA and SQIVND (reference sequence). With 4 bases removed from V and 5 bases from J, the gap between germline ends came to 11 bases. This CDR3 has 13 residues. The CDR3 sequence: CASSTTGRYGYTF. The CDR3, as DNA: TGTGCCAGTAGTACTACGGGCAGGTATGGCTACACCTTC. Combining the CDR3 with reference TRBV19 and TRBJ1-2 gives the whole variable domain DGGITQSPKYLFRKEGQNVTLSCEQNLNHDAMYWYRQDPGQGLRLIYYSQIVNDFQKGDIAEGYSVSREKKESFPLTVTSAQKNPTAFYLCASSTTGRYGYTFGSGTRLTVV.

The gene calls are TRBV7-2 and TRBJ2-7, with 9 bases lining up with TRBD1. Germline V CDR1 and CDR2: SGHTA, FQGNSA. The CDR3 has 15 residues. V gave up 6 bases and J gave up 7 bases; unmatched junction bases: 13. The CDR3 DNA follows: TGTGCCAGCAGTCTTCAAACAGGACAGGGGATAGAGCAGTACTTC. Translated: CASSLQTGQGIEQYF.

V gene TRBV6-1 combines with J gene TRBJ2-1, with TRBD2 matching over 10 bases. Trimming took 0 bases from V and 12 from J; bases not matched to a gene: 17. CDR1 is MNHNS, CDR2 SASEGT, per germline. The CDR3 has 18 residues. CDR3 amino acids: CASSEAGLASVSYSGQFF. The CDR3 DNA follows: TGTGCCAGCAGTGAAGCGGGACTAGCGTCTGTCTCCTACAGTGGGCAGTTCTTC.

V is TRBV13 and J is TRBJ1-2, with a weak D call TRBD1 (5 bases). This CDR3 is built from 16 residues. V was pared by 4 bases and J by 7 bases, with 22 bases between. Looked up from germline, CDR1 is PRHDT and CDR2 is FYEKMQ (reference sequence). CDR3 region: CASSSPLWGRSSGYTF. The CDR3, as DNA: TGTGCCAGCAGCTCACCCTTATGGGGACGGTCTAGTGGCTACACCTTC.

This clone was seen only a few times. The V call is TRBV6-1, the J call TRBJ1-2, with D unclear. Germline CDR1 MNHNS, CDR2 SASEGT. The CDR3 runs to 15 residues. The V gene lost 0 bases and the J gene lost 4 bases, with 12 bases spanning the gap. CDR3 sequence (DNA): TGTGCCAGCAGTGAAGCTCCGGACGGAATCTATGGCTACACCTTC. This codes for CASSEAPDGIYGYTF.

This chain uses TRBV7-2 with TRBJ1-1; weak D call: TRBD1 (5 bases). Trimming cost V 4 bases and J 3 bases, with 12 bases left between them. This CDR3 is built from 14 residues. Germline CDR1 is SGHTA and CDR2 is FQGNSA. CDR3 DNA sequence: TGTGCCAGCAGCTCCCAGGGAACGTACACTGAAGCTTTCTTT. Translated, it gives CASSSQGTYTEAFF.

V and J are TRBV7-2 and TRBJ1-1, with D perhaps matching TRBD1 (5 bases). The ends were cut back, 5 bases at V and 1 base at J, with 17 bases in the middle. The CDR3 runs 16 residues. The germline CDR1 and CDR2 sequences are SGHTA and FQGNSA. The CDR3 loop reads CASSPRDGEGNTEAFF. The CDR3 nucleotides are TGTGCCAGCAGCCCGCGGGACGGGGAGGGGAACACTGAAGCTTTCTTT.

This chain joins TRBV28 and TRBJ2-5; a possible D gene is TRBD2 (6 bases). Trimming took off 4 bases at V and 5 bases at J, with 23 bases between the two ends. CDR1 is MDHEN and CDR2 is SYDVKM in the germline V gene. The CDR3 sequence is 17 residues long. The CDR3 DNA sequence: TGTGCCAGCAGTTCGGGCGGGGCTCGACCGAGACACGAGACCCAGTACTTC. It specifies CASSSGGARPRHETQYF.

V and J are TRBV2 and TRBJ2-3; TRBD2 agrees at 13 bases. Germline V lookup: CDR1 SNHLY, CDR2 FYNNEI. The CDR3 is made up of 16 amino acids. V lost 6 bases to trimming and J lost 4 bases; unmatched junction nucleotides: 7. CDR3 DNA sequence: TGTGCCAGCAGCCCGACTAGCGGGGGGTTTGCAGATACGCAGTATTTT. Translated, it gives CASSPTSGGFADTQYF.

This clone has a single count. This chain links TRBV11-2 with TRBJ2-5, with D possibly being TRBD2 (5 bases). The V and J ends lost 6 bases and 7 bases respectively, with 18 bases between them. The CDR3 is 14 amino acids. Germline CDR1 reads SGHAT; CDR2 reads FQNNGV. This chain's CDR3 is CASSTPRGRGTQYF. The CDR3, as DNA: TGTGCCAGCAGTACCCCCCGAGGGAGAGGGACCCAGTACTTC.

The chain couples TRBV18 to TRBJ1-2; maybe TRBD1 (6 bases). CDR1 and CDR2 (germline): KGHSH, LQKENI. This CDR3 contains 14 residues. Between the trimmed V and J ends, which lost 5 bases and 3 bases, there was a span of 13 bases. CDR3 in DNA: TGTGCCAGCTCAAACCCGGGACACGACTATGGCTACACCTTC. Its protein product is CASSNPGHDYGYTF.

This chain uses TRBV6-1 with TRBJ2-2; TRBD2 matches at 8 bases. CDR3 size: 15 residues. Germline CDR1 is MNHNS and CDR2 is SASEGT. With V trimmed by 4 bases and J by 4 bases, 5 bases remained unmatched. The CDR3 DNA follows: TGTGCCAGCAGTGGGGGGCTAGCGGGCACCGGGGAGCTGTTTTTT. Translated: CASSGGLAGTGELFF.

The CDR3 coding sequence is TGTGCCAGCAGCTCCCAGGCAACAGGGGTTAATAATCGGAACACTGAAGCTTTCTTT. It codes for CASSSQATGVNNRNTEAFF. The gene calls are TRBV5-5 and TRBJ1-1, with 7 nucleotides matching TRBD1. Germline CDR1 SGHKS, CDR2 YYEKEE (reference sequence). The J segment lost 1 base and the V segment lost 3 bases, leaving 18 bases of the junction unmatched. The CDR3 has 19 residues.

This chain uses TRBV7-9 with TRBJ2-5, with 10 bases matching TRBD1. Germline CDR1 is SEHNR and CDR2 is FQNEAQ (reference sequence). The ends lost 8 bases at V and 5 bases at J; junction bases unmatched: 5. The CDR3 is 13 residues long. DNA for the CDR3: TGTGCCAGCCGACAGGGGGCGCAGGAGACCCAGTACTTC. As protein: CASRQGAQETQYF.

The chain carries TRBV10-3 and TRBJ2-2, with 7 bases aligning to TRBD2. CDR1 is ENHRY, CDR2 SYGVKD, per germline. V shed 2 bases, J shed 5 bases, and the junction held 5 bases outside the gene matches. There are 15 residues in the CDR3. The DNA for the CDR3 is TGTGCCATCAGTGAGAACGGGGGGTATACCGGGGAGCTGTTTTTT. This codes for CAISENGGYTGELFF.

The V gene is TRBV7-9, the J gene TRBJ2-1; 11 bases map to TRBD2. The ends lost 4 bases at V and 4 bases at J; junction bases unmatched: 6. Germline CDR1 reads SEHNR; CDR2 reads FQNEAQ (reference sequence). The CDR3 sequence is 16 residues long. The DNA of the CDR3 is TGTGCCAGCAGCTCGCCCCGACTAGCGGGGTACAATGAGCAGTTCTTC. Translating gives CASSSPRLAGYNEQFF.

V and J are TRBV2 and TRBJ2-3, with D tentatively TRBD2 (6 bases). Trimming pared 7 bases from V and 3 bases from J, leaving 14 bases between. In germline, CDR1 is SNHLY, CDR2 FYNNEI. This CDR3 is 14 amino acids long. CDR3 DNA: TGTGCCAGCACCGAGGGGCGGGGAACAGATACGCAGTATTTT. This sequence encodes CASTEGRGTDTQYF.

The chain has TRBV28 and TRBJ2-5; 8 nucleotides line up with TRBD2. The better agreement between TRBJ2-7 and the DNA end casts doubt on the J call. CDR1 and CDR2 from the germline V gene are MDHEN and SYDVKM. This CDR3 has 14 amino acids. CDR3 in amino acids: CASSPGLDSYEQYF. For the CDR3, the DNA is TGTGCCAGCAGTCCGGGACTAGACTCCTACGAGCAGTACTTC.

The chain uses TRBV5-1 and TRBJ1-3; D uncertain. The CDR3 consists of 14 residues. Germline assignment: CDR1 SGHRS and CDR2 YFSETQ. The V gene lost 0 bases and the J gene lost 4 bases, with 8 bases spanning the gap. CDR3 amino acids: CASSLGERGNTIYF. CDR3 sequence (DNA): TGCGCCAGCAGCTTGGGGGAGCGCGGAAACACCATATATTTT.

This chain joins TRBV28 and TRBJ1-2; D is unclear. CDR1 MDHEN and CDR2 SYDVKM come from the germline V gene. V was shortened by 2 bases and J by 8 bases, with 12 bases between the two germline ends. CDR3 length equals 13 residues. The CDR3: CASSLRGRGGYTF. CDR3 in DNA: TGTGCCAGCAGTTTACGGGGTAGAGGGGGCTACACCTTC.

The chain uses TRBV7-6 and TRBJ2-1; 12 positions match TRBD2. Germline V gene sequence: CDR1 SGHVS, CDR2 FNYEAQ. This CDR3 has 18 amino acids. The V gene end was trimmed by 1 base and the J gene end by 4 bases; junction bases not matched to a gene: 8. The CDR3 DNA reads TGTGCCAGCAGCTTAGGGACTAGCGGGGTCCCCGGATACAATGAGCAGTTCTTC. This sequence encodes CASSLGTSGVPGYNEQFF.

V gene TRBV19 combines with J gene TRBJ1-3; D remains ambiguous. The CDR3 totals 15 residues. Looked up from germline, CDR1 is LNHDA and CDR2 is SQIVND (reference sequence). V lost 6 bases and J lost 4, with 16 bases in between. The chain's CDR3 is CASRTLALFGNTIYF. Written as DNA, the CDR3 is TGTGCCAGTAGAACCCTAGCCCTCTTCGGAAACACCATATATTTT.

The chain carries TRBV7-2 and TRBJ2-3; D remains ambiguous. The CDR3 spans 12 residues. Germline V gives CDR1 SGHTA, CDR2 FQGNSA. V lost 3 bases and J lost 5, with 6 bases in between. The DNA for the CDR3 is TGTGCCAGCAGCTTTCCGGGAGATACGCAGTATTTT. It is translated as CASSFPGDTQYF.

The chain couples TRBV6-1 to TRBJ1-1; D possibly corresponds to TRBD1 (6 bases). The ends were cut back, 5 bases at V and 6 bases at J, with 13 bases in the middle. The CDR3 has 13 amino acids. Germline assignment: CDR1 MNHNS and CDR2 SASEGT. The DNA for the CDR3 is TGTGCCAGCAGTACTCGACAGGACCCTGAAGCTTTCTTT. Its protein product is CASSTRQDPEAFF.

The V and J genes are TRBV28 and TRBJ2-3; no definite D call. V shed 8 bases and J shed 7 bases, with 10 bases lying between them. The CDR3 runs 11 residues. Germline V gene sequence: CDR1 MDHEN, CDR2 SYDVKM. The CDR3: CASGPLNTQYF. CDR3 DNA sequence: TGTGCCAGCGGCCCGTTAAATACGCAGTATTTT.